A single sample gave rise to the 29 T cell receptor beta chains below, sequenced in a study of shared clonotypes between healthy human individuals. Sequencing was performed with immunoSEQ multiplex PCR; in TCRdb, only in-frame clones are kept and a portion is missing. The sample carries some 2,400,000 clones, 90% to 97% recorded once. What was sequenced was naive CD4+ T cells sorted from blood. The subset is: CD45RA+ positively selected. Source of these receptors: a man aged 18 to 29 in good health.

CDR3 protein: CASSDPLRGSTDTQYF. The CDR3 nucleotides read TGTGCCAGCAGCGACCCTCTGCGCGGAAGCACAGATACGCAGTATTTT. V usage is TRBV2 and J usage is TRBJ2-3; D is uncertain. The ends were cut back, 6 bases at V and 0 bases at J, with 16 bases in the middle. Germline loops: CDR1 SNHLY, CDR2 FYNNEI. The CDR3 sequence is 16 residues long.

In the case of this clone: Different DNA sequences within this sample yield the same CDR3. The CDR3 DNA reads as TGCGCCAGCAGTGACCCGGGACAGGGAACCTACGAGCAGTACTTC. Protein: CASSDPGQGTYEQYF. V is TRBV10-2 and J is TRBJ2-7; TRBD1 matches 9 bases. The CDR3 contains 15 residues. V lost 3 bases and J lost 2; bases outside the gene matches: 5. The germline V gene has CDR1 WSHSY and CDR2 SAAADI.

As for this clone: Additional DNA sequences in this sample encode the identical CDR3. The rearrangement uses TRBV27 and TRBJ2-1; D ambiguous. With 6 bases removed from V and 8 bases from J, the gap between germline ends came to 11 bases. Germline V lookup: CDR1 MNHEY, CDR2 SMNVEV (reference sequence). The CDR3 contains 12 residues. The chain's CDR3 is CASSLWGDEQFF. CDR3 nucleotides: TGTGCCAGCAGCCTGTGGGGTGATGAGCAGTTCTTC.

The chain recombines TRBV6-5 with TRBJ2-3; 9 positions match TRBD2. CDR3 length: 15 residues. Germline loops: CDR1 MNHEY, CDR2 SVGAGI. J was trimmed by 5 bases and V by 5 bases; bases with no gene match: 8. The CDR3 DNA is TGTGCCAGCAGTAAGACGACTAGCGGTCTAGATACGCAGTATTTT. Translating gives CASSKTTSGLDTQYF.

The CDR3 protein is CASSQDLGLAKYNEQFF. CDR3 sequence (DNA): TGCGCCAGCAGCCAAGATCTAGGACTAGCGAAATACAATGAGCAGTTCTTC. The chain couples TRBV4-3 to TRBJ2-1, with 9 positions matching TRBD2. The CDR3 sequence is 17 residues long. Germline V gene lookup returns CDR1 LGHNA and CDR2 YSLEER. Trimming took 0 bases from V and 4 from J; bases not matched to a gene: 7.

As concerns this clone: This same CDR3 is encoded by further DNA sequences in the sample. V gene TRBV5-1 combines with J gene TRBJ2-5, with D possibly TRBD1 on 6 matching bases. V shed 4 bases and J shed 2 bases, with 12 bases lying between them. This CDR3 has 14 residues. Germline V gene sequence: CDR1 SGHRS, CDR2 YFSETQ. CDR3 DNA sequence: TGCGCCAGCAGCCCTCTGACAGGTCAAGAGACCCAGTACTTC. Protein sequence: CASSPLTGQETQYF.

As DNA, the CDR3 is TGTGCCAGCAGCTTGTTGGGGCCAGGGTCGGATGAGCAGTTCTTC. This codes for CASSLLGPGSDEQFF. The rearrangement uses TRBV5-6 and TRBJ2-1, with D tentatively TRBD1 (5 bases). Germline loops: CDR1 SGHDT, CDR2 YYEEEE. The V end was cut by 1 base, the J end by 8 bases, with 16 bases between. The CDR3 sequence is 15 residues long.

The chain uses TRBV19 and TRBJ1-2; D is uncertain. This CDR3 comprises 15 residues. The germline V gene has CDR1 LNHDA and CDR2 SQIVND (reference sequence). The germline V and J ends were trimmed by 5 bases and 13 bases, with 26 bases remaining between them. This CDR3 is CASSPSANYGYGSTF. CDR3 sequence (DNA): TGTGCCAGTAGTCCCAGTGCTAACTATGGCTATGGGTCCACCTTC.

The CDR3 region has the DNA TGTGCCAGCAGTGACGAAAAACTGTTTTTT. The encoded protein is CASSDEKLFF. V is TRBV2 and J is TRBJ1-4, with D unresolved. This CDR3 comprises 10 residues. The germline CDR1 and CDR2 sequences are SNHLY and FYNNEI. V was trimmed by 3 bases and J by 8 bases, leaving 1 base between them. The variable domain in full, completed from reference TRBV2 and TRBJ1-4, reads EPEVTQTPSHQVTQMGQEVILRCVPISNHLYFYWYRQILGQKVEFLVSFYNNEISEKSEIFDDQFSVERPDGSNFTLKIRSTKLEDSAMYFCASSDEKLFFGSGTQLSVL.

The rearrangement links TRBV19 to TRBJ1-5; TRBD1 matches 9 bases. CDR1 is LNHDA and CDR2 is SQIVND in the germline V gene (reference sequence). CDR3 size: 15 residues. With 4 bases clipped from V and 3 bases from J, the junction kept 4 bases outside the gene matches. Here the CDR3 DNA reads TGTGCCAGTAGTAGACAGGGGGAGATCAATCAGCCCCAGCATTTT. Encoded protein: CASSRQGEINQPQHF.

The CDR3 nucleotides are TGTGCCAGCAGCGACCGGCTAGCGGGGGAGAACGAGCAGTACTTC. This translates into CASSDRLAGENEQYF. J is TRBJ2-7 and V is TRBV2; TRBD2 matches at 10 bases. This CDR3 comprises 15 residues. From germline, CDR1 is SNHLY and CDR2 FYNNEI. The trim removed 6 bases at V and 5 bases at J, leaving 10 bases unmatched. The full variable domain, completed using reference TRBV2 and TRBJ2-7, is EPEVTQTPSHQVTQMGQEVILRCVPISNHLYFYWYRQILGQKVEFLVSFYNNEISEKSEIFDDQFSVERPDGSNFTLKIRSTKLEDSAMYFCASSDRLAGENEQYFGPGTRLTVT.

This clone is a singleton in its sample. The CDR3 bases are TGTGCCAGCAGGACTAGGACAGCTAACACTGAAGCTTTCTTT. Translated: CASRTRTANTEAFF. The chain links TRBV27 to TRBJ1-1; D perhaps matches TRBD1 (6 bases). V lost 6 bases and J lost 2, with 13 bases in between. This CDR3 spans 14 amino acids. CDR1 and CDR2 from the germline V gene are MNHEY and SMNVEV (reference sequence).

V and J are TRBV7-2 and TRBJ2-4; D may be TRBD2 (6 bases). The V end was cut by 5 bases, the J end by 6 bases, with 17 bases between. In germline, CDR1 is SGHTA, CDR2 FQGNSA. The CDR3 sequence is 15 residues long. The CDR3 loop is CASSTRAKGGNIQYF. DNA for the CDR3: TGTGCCAGCAGCACCCGGGCTAAGGGAGGAAACATTCAGTACTTC.

The CDR3 bases are TGTGCCAGCAGCGCCGACGGATACACTGAAGCTTTCTTT. It translates to CASSADGYTEAFF. The V and J genes are TRBV9 and TRBJ1-1; D remains unclear. Germline V gene sequence: CDR1 SGDLS, CDR2 YYNGEE. V lost 3 bases to trimming and J lost 3 bases, with 9 bases between them. The CDR3 contains 13 residues.

The chain carries TRBV13 and TRBJ2-3, with TRBD2 matching over 16 bases. Per germline, CDR1 PRHDT and CDR2 FYEKMQ (reference sequence). V gave up 5 bases and J gave up 5 bases; unmatched junction bases: 7. The CDR3 spans 17 residues. The CDR3 sequence: CASSPGLAGGSGDTQYF. The CDR3 DNA sequence: TGTGCCAGCAGCCCGGGACTAGCGGGAGGGTCCGGAGATACGCAGTATTTT. The whole variable domain, remainder taken from reference TRBV13 and TRBJ2-3, is AAGVIQSPRHLIKEKRETATLKCYPIPRHDTVYWYQQGPGQDPQFLISFYEKMQSDKGSIPDRFSAQQFSDYHSELNMSSLELGDSALYFCASSPGLAGGSGDTQYFGPGTRLTVL.

The chain couples TRBV9 to TRBJ1-5; the D gene is possibly TRBD1 (6 bases). This CDR3 comprises 15 residues. Germline CDR1 reads SGDLS; CDR2 reads YYNGEE. Trimming left V 3 bases short and J 3 bases short, with 13 bases between. The CDR3 DNA sequence: TGTGCCAGCAGCGCAGACGACAGGTCCAATCAGCCCCAGCATTTT. Protein sequence: CASSADDRSNQPQHF.

This chain uses TRBV6-5 with TRBJ1-3; no clear D. CDR1 and CDR2 (germline): MNHEY, SVGAGI. The CDR3 loop spans 12 amino acids. The V and J ends lost 8 bases and 4 bases respectively, with 9 bases between them. The CDR3 bases are TGTGCCAGCCGGGGTGGAGGAAACACCATATATTTT. Translation gives CASRGGGNTIYF.

The chain carries TRBV29-1 and TRBJ2-5, with D unresolved. The CDR3 extends over 14 amino acids. Trimming took off 4 bases at V and 0 bases at J, with 12 bases between the two ends. The germline gives CDR1 SQVTM, CDR2 ANQGSEA. The CDR3 is CSVVPPMYQETQYF. The DNA for the CDR3 is TGCAGCGTTGTCCCACCAATGTACCAAGAGACCCAGTACTTC. The full variable domain, rest sourced from reference TRBV29-1 and TRBJ2-5, is SAVISQKPSRDICQRGTSLTIQCQVDSQVTMMFWYRQQPGQSLTLIATANQGSEATYESGFVIDKFPISRPNLTFSTLTVSNMSPEDSSIYLCSVVPPMYQETQYFGPGTRLLVL.

CDR3 coding DNA: TGTGCCAGCAAACCGGGACAGGGGCCCGTGGCCCAGTACTTC. Translating it yields CASKPGQGPVAQYF. The V and J genes are TRBV2 and TRBJ2-5; 10 positions match TRBD1. The CDR3 sequence is 14 residues long. Germline loops: CDR1 SNHLY, CDR2 FYNNEI. The V gene end was trimmed by 7 bases and the J gene end by 9 bases; junction bases not matched to a gene: 11.

This chain uses TRBV5-6 with TRBJ2-7; D may be TRBD1 (5 bases). Germline CDR1 reads SGHDT; CDR2 reads YYEEEE. Trimming removed 0 bases from V and 3 bases from J, with 13 bases in between. This CDR3 contains 15 residues. CDR3 sequence reads: CASSLVPGNYYEQYF. CDR3 DNA sequence: TGTGCCAGCAGCTTGGTACCAGGGAATTACTACGAGCAGTACTTC.

The chain carries TRBV4-1 and TRBJ2-7; 13 positions match TRBD2. This CDR3 has 17 amino acids. Germline CDR1 is MGHRA and CDR2 is YSYEKL. J gave up 6 bases and V 0 bases, and 8 bases lay outside the gene matches. CDR3 amino acids: CASSQELAGGLRSEQYF. The CDR3 DNA reads as TGCGCCAGCAGCCAAGAACTAGCGGGGGGGCTACGGAGCGAGCAGTACTTC.

This chain uses TRBV27 with TRBJ2-1, with TRBD1 as a possible D gene (6 bases). Germline lookup yields CDR1 MNHEY and CDR2 SMNVEV (reference sequence). V shed 10 bases and J shed 9 bases, with 16 bases lying between them. There are 12 residues in the CDR3. The CDR3 sequence: CATGAWYGEQFF. The CDR3 nucleotides are TGTGCCACAGGGGCGTGGTACGGTGAGCAGTTCTTC.

The chain has TRBV9 and TRBJ2-1; 9 nucleotides align to TRBD2. The germline CDR1 and CDR2 sequences are SGDLS and YYNGEE. V shed 0 bases and J 7 bases; nucleotides not matched to a gene: 5. The CDR3 has 15 amino acids. The CDR3 sequence: CASSVASGRNNEQFF. DNA for the CDR3: TGTGCCAGCAGCGTAGCCAGCGGGAGGAATAATGAGCAGTTCTTC.

The CDR3 here is CASSISGPGDTQYF. DNA for the CDR3: TGTGCCAGTAGTATTTCAGGGCCGGGAGATACGCAGTATTTT. The rearrangement links TRBV19 to TRBJ2-3; tentative D call: TRBD1 (5 bases). Germline CDR1 and CDR2: LNHDA and SQIVND (reference sequence). The CDR3 contains 14 residues. Trimming cost V 3 bases and J 5 bases, with 12 bases left between them.

The J gene is TRBJ2-1, the V gene TRBV10-3; D is ambiguous. This CDR3 region has 19 residues. The V end was cut by 0 bases, the J end by 0 bases, with 18 bases between. Germline V gene data show CDR1 as ENHRY and CDR2 as SYGVKD. Written as DNA, the CDR3 is TGTGCCATCAGTGAGTCTATGTCTGTGGGTCAGGTCTCCTACAATGAGCAGTTCTTC. Its translation: CAISESMSVGQVSYNEQFF.

This chain connects TRBV25-1 to TRBJ2-5; no definite D call. Between the trimmed V and J ends, which lost 4 bases and 4 bases, there was a span of 7 bases. The CDR3 is made up of 12 amino acids. Germline V gene data show CDR1 as MGHDK and CDR2 as SYGVNS. The CDR3 DNA reads as TGTGCCAGCAGTGGGGCAGTAGAGACCCAGTACTTC. Its protein product is CASSGAVETQYF.

This clone is a singleton in its sample. This sequence joins TRBV28 and TRBJ1-6; D is possibly TRBD1 (5 bases). This CDR3 comprises 17 residues. Germline CDR1 reads MDHEN; CDR2 reads SYDVKM. The ends were cut back, 4 bases at V and 0 bases at J, with 13 bases in the middle. The CDR3 here is CASSWEGLISYNSPLHF. CDR3 nucleotide sequence: TGTGCCAGCAGTTGGGAGGGGTTGATCTCCTATAATTCACCCCTCCACTTT.

J is TRBJ1-5 and V is TRBV19, with 10 nucleotides matching TRBD1. CDR1 and CDR2 from the germline V gene are LNHDA and SQIVND (reference sequence). The CDR3 runs to 16 residues. V dropped 5 bases and J dropped 1; count of bases not matched to a gene: 5. CDR3 amino acids: CASSDRGPYSNQPQHF. As DNA, the CDR3 is TGTGCCAGTAGTGACAGGGGGCCCTACAGCAATCAGCCCCAGCATTTT.

V gene TRBV7-8 combines with J gene TRBJ1-2; possibly TRBD1 for D (5 bases). The CDR3 is 13 residues long. Deletions cut 4 bases from V and 7 bases from J, with 13 bases between. Germline V gives CDR1 SGHVS, CDR2 FQNEAQ. The CDR3 region has the DNA TGTGCCAGCAGCTCCCGTGTGGGGGGTGGCTACACCTTC. The encoded protein is CASSSRVGGGYTF.